This is a list of T cell receptor beta chains from one sample in a study of cytomegalovirus exposure and HLA in healthy donors. Produced via immunoSEQ multiplex PCR; TCRdb's table is partial and in-frame only. The sample includes more than 120,000 clones, roughly 87% of them seen just once. Source material: PBMCs. These receptors were taken from a man between 18 and 35 years old in good health and CMV-seropositive. Both conserved end residues are part of each CDR3. A D gene is named only where the DNA matches it firmly. Clone size is given for some rows only: seen once, a few or many times, or a class if the clone is expanded.

cdr3_aa | cdr3_nt | j_call | clone_size | v_call | d_call
CASSQGTSHTDTQYF | TGTGCCAGCAGCCAAGGGACTAGCCACACAGATACGCAGTATTTT | TRBJ2-3 | NA | TRBV4-2 | TRBD2
CASSQDTRGRNYGYTF | TGTGCCAGCAGCCAAGATACGCGGGGCAGAAACTATGGCTACACCTTC | TRBJ1-2 | NA | TRBV4-2 | NA
CASSEALQGRGLHEQYF | TGTGCCAGCAGTGAAGCGCTTCAGGGCAGGGGGCTTCACGAGCAGTACTTC | TRBJ2-7 | NA | TRBV2 | TRBD1
CASSQGQGSADTQYF | TGTGCCAGCAGCCAGGGACAGGGGAGCGCAGATACGCAGTATTTT | TRBJ2-3 | NA | TRBV7-9 | TRBD1
CASSSGTGWGNEQFF | TGTGCCAGCAGCTCCGGGACAGGGTGGGGCAATGAGCAGTTCTTC | TRBJ2-1 | NA | TRBV7-9 | TRBD1
CATSRELDGGELFF | TGTGCCACCAGCAGAGAACTAGACGGCGGGGAGCTGTTTTTT | TRBJ2-2 | NA | TRBV15 | NA
CASSQDAGGSNEQYF | TGCGCCAGCAGCCAAGATGCGGGGGGGAGTAACGAGCAGTACTTC | TRBJ2-7 | NA | TRBV4-1 | TRBD2
CASSLAGSNYGYTF | TGTGCCAGCAGCTTAGCAGGGTCAAACTATGGCTACACCTTC | TRBJ1-2 | NA | TRBV5-4 | NA
CASSPPGDRTGYTF | TGTGCCAGCTCACCACCCGGAGACAGAACTGGCTACACCTTC | TRBJ1-2 | few | TRBV18 | NA
CASSLGREQFF | TGTGCCAGCAGCTTGGGGAGGGAGCAGTTCTTC | TRBJ2-1 | NA | TRBV5-4 | NA
CASRNRHVGEEKLFF | TGTGCCAGTAGAAATAGGCACGTAGGGGAAGAAAAACTGTTTTTT | TRBJ1-4 | NA | TRBV19 | NA
CASSSGTSGPYEQYF | TGTGCCAGCAGCTCCGGGACTAGCGGGCCCTACGAGCAGTACTTC | TRBJ2-7 | NA | TRBV5-4 | TRBD2
CAIRSMAGAYNEQFF | TGTGCCATCAGGTCCATGGCAGGGGCGTACAATGAGCAGTTCTTC | TRBJ2-1 | few | TRBV6-5 | NA
CAWSVLAGGYNEQFF | TGTGCCTGGAGTGTACTGGCGGGAGGGTACAATGAGCAGTTCTTC | TRBJ2-1 | NA | TRBV30 | TRBD2
CASSLAGGTDTQYF | TGTGCCAGCAGCTTAGCCGGAGGCACAGATACGCAGTATTTT | TRBJ2-3 | once | TRBV7-9 | NA
CATSSTLAKNIQYF | TGTGCCACCAGCAGCACTCTAGCCAAAAACATTCAGTACTTC | TRBJ2-4 | NA | TRBV15 | NA
CASSSGGYTEAFF | TGTGCCAGCAGTTCGGGGGGTTACACTGAAGCTTTCTTT | TRBJ1-1 | NA | TRBV6-1 | NA
CASSEVPWSTEAFF | TGTGCCAGCAGTGAAGTTCCTTGGAGCACTGAAGCTTTCTTT | TRBJ1-1 | NA | TRBV6-1 | NA
CASSSAARSNQPQHF | TGTGCCAGCAGCTCCGCCGCCAGGTCAAATCAGCCCCAGCATTTT | TRBJ1-5 | once | TRBV5-6 | NA
CASKDSGGVGRETQYF | TGTGCCAGTAAGGATAGCGGGGGGGTTGGGCGAGAGACCCAGTACTTC | TRBJ2-5 | NA | TRBV19 | TRBD2
CARRSNTEAFF | TGTGCCAGAAGGTCTAACACTGAAGCTTTCTTT | TRBJ1-1 | once | TRBV5-3 | NA
CASSLDREYTGELFF | TGCGCCAGCAGCTTGGACAGAGAGTACACCGGGGAGCTGTTTTTT | TRBJ2-2 | NA | TRBV5-1 | NA
CASSGGPRGQPQHF | TGTGCCAGCAGCGGGGGGCCTCGGGGCCAGCCCCAGCATTTT | TRBJ1-5 | NA | TRBV9 | NA
CASSRTSGSYEQYF | TGCGCCAGCAGCCGGACTAGCGGTTCCTACGAGCAGTACTTC | TRBJ2-7 | NA | TRBV5-1 | TRBD2
CASSAGQGPITYGYTF | TGTGCCAGCAGTGCGGGACAGGGCCCAATAACCTATGGCTACACCTTC | TRBJ1-2 | few | TRBV25-1 | TRBD1
CASSEGGSEKLFF | TGTGCCAGCAGTGAGGGAGGGAGTGAAAAACTGTTTTTT | TRBJ1-4 | NA | TRBV6-1 | NA
CASDPTGTGNTIYF | TGTGCCAGTGACCCGACAGGGACTGGAAACACCATATATTTT | TRBJ1-3 | NA | TRBV9 | TRBD1
CASRSPSGEKLFF | TGCGCCAGCAGGAGCCCGTCGGGTGAAAAACTGTTTTTT | TRBJ1-4 | NA | TRBV10-2 | NA
CASSKQFSGNTIYF | TGTGCCAGCAGCAAACAGTTCTCTGGAAACACCATATATTTT | TRBJ1-3 | NA | TRBV28 | NA
CASSLTQAAGTEAFF | TGTGCCAGCAGCTTAACTCAGGCCGCGGGCACTGAAGCTTTCTTT | TRBJ1-1 | NA | TRBV7-9 | NA
CASSPVAGNYEQYF | TGTGCCAGCAGTCCGGTAGCGGGAAACTACGAGCAGTACTTC | TRBJ2-7 | NA | TRBV6-5 | TRBD2
CASSAGGSNQPQHF | TGTGCCAGCAGCGCAGGGGGAAGCAATCAGCCCCAGCATTTT | TRBJ1-5 | NA | TRBV27 | TRBD1
CASSEIRVGYEQYF | TGCGCCAGCAGTGAGATCAGGGTAGGCTACGAGCAGTACTTC | TRBJ2-7 | NA | TRBV10-2 | NA
CASSQDSSRKYTGELFF | TGCGCCAGCAGCCAAGATTCTTCCAGGAAATACACCGGGGAGCTGTTTTTT | TRBJ2-2 | NA | TRBV4-1 | NA
CASSFGDRELHEQYF | TGCGCCAGCAGCTTCGGGGACAGGGAGCTTCACGAGCAGTACTTC | TRBJ2-7 | NA | TRBV5-1 | TRBD1
CASSLDRGRTEAFF | TGCGCCAGCAGCTTAGACAGGGGGCGCACTGAAGCTTTCTTT | TRBJ1-1 | NA | TRBV5-1 | TRBD1
CASSPRESSYNSPLHF | TGTGCCAGCAGCCCCCGGGAGAGCTCCTATAATTCACCCCTCCACTTT | TRBJ1-6 | NA | TRBV28 | NA
CASSQGQGSSNEQFF | TGCGCCAGCAGCCAGGGACAGGGGTCTTCCAATGAGCAGTTCTTC | TRBJ2-1 | once | TRBV4-1 | TRBD1
CTSSPRRGFGANVLTF | TGCACCAGCAGCCCTCGCCGGGGGTTCGGGGCCAACGTCCTGACTTTC | TRBJ2-6 | NA | TRBV1 | NA
CASSPGTSGRNEQFF | TGTGCCAGCTCACCTGGGACTAGCGGGAGGAATGAGCAGTTCTTC | TRBJ2-1 | once | TRBV18 | TRBD2